The entry below gives a single T cell receptor beta chain sequence along with its context. The CDR3 is 16 residues long. Germline values: CDR1 WNHNN, CDR2 SYGVQD (reference sequence). V gave up 3 bases and J gave up 4 bases; unmatched junction bases: 7. The sample originates from a study of T cell changes during pregnancy in multiple sclerosis. Libraries were prepared by immunoSEQ multiplex PCR; TCRdb keeps only in-frame clonotypes and omits some of them. The data contain about 70,000 clones, around 90% of them singletons. The chain links TRBV10-1 to TRBJ2-7; TRBD2 aligns across 12 bases. The source material was peripheral blood, sampled after pregnancy. This receptor was obtained from a female donor with multiple sclerosis, enrolled in a pregnancy study. In DNA form, the CDR3 reads TGCGCCAGCAGTGACTTGGCTAGCGGGAGGGCGTACGAGCAGTACTTC. Translating it yields CASSDLASGRAYEQYF.